The 23 T cell receptor delta chains below come from one sample, sequenced in a study of gamma-delta chains in newborns, infants, children. TCRdb reanalyzed the reads using CATT. This table holds approximately 5,900 delta-chain clones, 2% to 3% found once. Input material: blood. Receptors originate from a child who was a newborn, infant or young child, either healthy, febrile or measles-vaccinated (not recorded which).

This clone is medium-sized. The J gene is TRDJ3, the V gene TRDV2, with 8 bases aligning to TRDD3. J gave up 2 bases and V 0 bases, and 5 bases lay outside the gene matches. The V gene's germline CDR1 is GEAIGNYY and CDR2 EKD. This CDR3 has 18 amino acids. The CDR3 nucleotides are TGTGCCTGTGACACCGTATCGGGATACGCCTGGGACACCCGACAGATGTTTTTC. This translates into CACDTVSGYAWDTRQMFF.

This clone was detected only a few times. The TCRdb protein comes from a much larger clone and disagrees with this DNA's translation at residue 14, likely due to a read error; the protein given here is derived from the DNA. The chain carries TRDV2 and TRDJ2; possibly TRDD3 for D (6 bases). The CDR3 is 18 amino acids. Germline CDR1 and CDR2: GEAIGNYY and EKD. CDR3 in amino acids: CACDTVGATQELTPQLFF. The CDR3 coding sequence is TGTGCCTGTGACACCGTGGGGGCTACGCAAGAGTTGACACCACAACTCTTCTTT.

As regards this clone: TCRdb's listed protein matches a much larger clone and diverges from this DNA's translation at residue 6, likely through a read error; the protein shown comes from the DNA. The rearrangement joins TRDV2 to TRDJ3; D is perhaps TRDD3 (6 bases). Germline lookup yields CDR1 GEAIGNYY and CDR2 EKD. CDR3 length: 18 residues. Trimming cost V 0 bases and J 0 bases, with 11 bases left between them. The chain's CDR3 is CACDTVGISSWDTRQMFF. The DNA of the CDR3 is TGTGCCTGTGACACCGTGGGGATCAGCTCCTGGGACACCCGACAGATGTTTTTC.

Relative to its sample, this clone is medium-sized. At the DNA level, this CDR3 is encoded by other sequences in the same sample as well. The chain carries TRDV2 and TRDJ3; 9 positions agree with TRDD3. V shed 0 bases, J shed 4 bases, and the junction held 6 bases outside the gene matches. The CDR3 sequence is 18 residues long. The germline V gene encodes CDR1 GEAIGNYY and CDR2 EKD. As DNA, the CDR3 is TGTGCCTGTGACACCGGGGGATACTTGACGTGGGACACCCGACAGATGTTTTTC. Its protein product is CACDTGGYLTWDTRQMFF.

This clone was observed a handful of times. It is unclear where the CDR3 begins or ends on the DNA, so no DNA is shown, and the CDR3 is as TCRdb lists it. The rearrangement uses TRDV2 and TRDJ3; TRDD3, as called in the table, went unchecked against the DNA. Germline V lookup: CDR1 GEAIGNYY, CDR2 EKD. The CDR3 is made up of 18 amino acids, end residues included. The CDR3 reads CACDTGGFWEWDTRQMFF.

Concerning this clone itself: TCRdb gives a protein that differs at residue 9 from what the DNA encodes, so the protein here is translated from the DNA. This chain uses TRDV2 with TRDJ1; 8 bases align to TRDD3. The V and J ends lost 1 base and 1 base, in that order; junction bases with no gene match: 4. Germline V gives CDR1 GEAIGNYY, CDR2 EKD. This CDR3 has 15 amino acids. The CDR3 nucleotides are TGTGCCTGTGACACTGGGGGATGCAGCACCGATAAACTCATCTTT. Residues: CACDTGGCSTDKLIF.

CDR3 coding DNA: TGTGCCTGTGACATACTGGGCTCCTGGGACACCCGACAGATGTTTTTC. Its protein product is CACDILGSWDTRQMFF. This chain links TRDV2 with TRDJ3; a weak D match, TRDD3 (6 bases). The CDR3 has 16 residues. Trimming took 2 bases from V and 0 from J, leaving 7 bases between them. Looked up from germline, CDR1 is GEAIGNYY and CDR2 is EKD.

This clone came up a few times. The chain is built from TRDV2 and TRDJ3, with TRDD3 identical over 8 bases. The CDR3 consists of 19 residues. Germline CDR1 reads GEAIGNYY; CDR2 reads EKD. Unmatched junction bases numbered 7, after V lost 1 base and J lost 0 bases. This CDR3 reads CACDTLGATISWDTRQMFF. The CDR3 DNA reads TGTGCCTGTGACACACTGGGGGCTACGATCTCCTGGGACACCCGACAGATGTTTTTC.

This clone appeared a few times. The protein recorded in TCRdb matches a much larger clone and deviates from this DNA's translation at residue 5, suggesting a read error; the protein here is obtained by translating the DNA. The sample has other DNA sequences that encode this CDR3 too. The CDR3 DNA reads as TGTGCCTGTGACGCCGGGGGATACGACTCCTGGGACACCCGACAGATGTTTTTC. Protein product: CACDAGGYDSWDTRQMFF. The chain links TRDV2 to TRDJ3; the match to TRDD3 covers 10 bases. The CDR3 is 18 amino acids. V shed 3 bases and J 0 bases; nucleotides not matched to a gene: 4. Germline CDR1 reads GEAIGNYY; CDR2 reads EKD.

Only a few counts were recorded for this clone. This chain joins TRDV2 and TRDJ3; 11 nucleotides agree with TRDD3. In germline, CDR1 is GEAIGNYY, CDR2 EKD. V was pared by 1 base and J by 0 bases, with 4 bases of the junction left unmatched. The CDR3 loop spans 19 amino acids. CDR3 loop: CACDTGGYGSSWDTRQMFF. Here the CDR3 DNA reads TGTGCCTGTGACACTGGGGGATACGGAAGCTCCTGGGACACCCGACAGATGTTTTTC.

The table lists this clone with a few counts. A far bigger clonotype differs at one base, so this is likely a read error. This sample includes further DNA sequences coding for the same CDR3. The CDR3 protein is CACDTWGSSWDTRQMFF. In nucleotides, the CDR3 is TGTGCCTGTGACACCTGGGGGAGCTCCTGGGACACCCGGCAGATGTTTTTC. The rearrangement joins TRDV2 to TRDJ3; 7 bases line up with TRDD3. Germline loops: CDR1 GEAIGNYY, CDR2 EKD. The CDR3 runs to 17 residues.

The sample holds a few counts of this clone. A far larger clone lies a single base away; this is likely a read error. The rearrangement uses TRDV2 and TRDJ3, with 12 bases matching TRDD3. CDR1 is GEAIGNYY, CDR2 EKD, per germline. This CDR3 region has 19 residues. CDR3 bases: TGTGCCTGTGACACCGTACTGGGGGATACCTCCTGGGACACCCGACAGGTGTTTTTC. This codes for CACDTVLGDTSWDTRQVFF.

Within the sample, this clone is medium-sized. The chain recombines TRDV2 with TRDJ3, with TRDD3 identical over 8 bases. The CDR3 is made up of 19 amino acids. Germline V gene sequence: CDR1 GEAIGNYY, CDR2 EKD. With V trimmed by 3 bases and J by 0 bases, 9 bases remained unmatched. In nucleotides, the CDR3 is TGTGCCTGTGACTACTGGGGATACCAAAGCTCCTGGGACACCCGACAGATGTTTTTC. Amino acids: CACDYWGYQSSWDTRQMFF.

This clone was seen only a few times. The identical CDR3 is also encoded by other nucleotide sequences in the sample. The chain uses TRDV2 and TRDJ1; no clear D. With 3 bases removed from V and 0 bases from J, the gap between germline ends came to 13 bases. The CDR3 has 15 residues. From germline, CDR1 is GEAIGNYY and CDR2 EKD. The CDR3 DNA sequence: TGTGCCTGTGACGCATTGGGAGGATACACCGATAAACTCATCTTT. This translates into CACDALGGYTDKLIF.

In its sample, this clone is medium-sized. This specimen includes other DNA sequences encoding the same CDR3. CDR3 loop: CACDTVGYSSWDTRQMFF. Written as DNA, the CDR3 is TGTGCCTGTGACACCGTCGGATACAGCTCCTGGGACACCCGACAGATGTTTTTC. The V gene is TRDV2, the J gene TRDJ3; possibly TRDD3 for D (6 bases). Germline V lookup: CDR1 GEAIGNYY, CDR2 EKD. CDR3 size: 18 residues. Trimming removed 0 bases from V and 0 bases from J, with 11 bases in between.

The chain recombines TRDV2 with TRDJ3, with a weak D call TRDD2 (5 bases). CDR1 and CDR2 (germline): GEAIGNYY, EKD. V shed 0 bases and J shed 0 bases, with 8 bases lying between them. CDR3 length equals 17 residues. Written as DNA, the CDR3 is TGTGCCTGTGACACCATTCTTCCCTCCTGGGACACCCGACAGATGTTTTTC. Protein: CACDTILPSWDTRQMFF.

To note about this clone: The protein that TCRdb holds for this DNA derives from a much larger clone and differs from the translated DNA at residue 11, which likely indicates a read error; the protein shown here is translated from the DNA. This chain connects TRDV2 to TRDJ2; tentatively, D is TRDD3 (6 bases). The length of the CDR3 is 15 residues. Germline CDR1 GEAIGNYY, CDR2 EKD. DNA of the CDR3: TGTGCCTGTGACACCTGGGGGGCTTTGACAGAACAACTCTTCTTT. Residues: CACDTWGALTEQLFF.

Worth noting for this clone: One base away lies a much larger clone, so this may be a sequencing read error. The sample carries other DNA sequences with the same CDR3. The chain employs TRDV2 and TRDJ3, with 7 nucleotides matching TRDD3. Per germline, CDR1 GEAIGNYY and CDR2 EKD. This CDR3 spans 18 amino acids. V gave up 1 base and J gave up 0 bases; unmatched junction bases: 5. CDR3 DNA: TGTGCCTGTGACACTGGAGGATACGCCTCCTGGGACACCCGACAGATGTTTTTC. This gives the protein CACDTGGYASWDTRQMFF.

This clone appeared a few times. A read error may explain this, as a much larger clone is one base away. The CDR3 nucleotides are TGTGCCTGTGACACCGTAATGGGGGATACCTTATCTTCCTGGGGCACCCGACAGATGTTTTTC. Translated, it gives CACDTVMGDTLSSWGTRQMFF. The chain joins TRDV2 to TRDJ3, with 10 bases lining up with TRDD3. Germline-derived CDR1 and CDR2 are GEAIGNYY and EKD. There are 21 residues in the CDR3.

Sample share makes this clone medium-sized. The chain joins TRDV2 to TRDJ3, with TRDD3 identical over 9 bases. CDR3 length equals 18 residues. J lost 1 base, V lost 2 bases, and 5 bases had no gene match. Per the germline V gene, CDR1 is GEAIGNYY and CDR2 is EKD. The CDR3 region is CACDILGDQSWDTRQMFF. The CDR3 DNA is TGTGCCTGTGACATACTGGGGGACCAATCCTGGGACACCCGACAGATGTTTTTC.

Comments on this clone: A much larger clone lies one base from this, so it may be a read error. The sample has other DNA sequences that encode this CDR3 too. The chain is built from TRDV2 and TRDJ3; 12 bases align to TRDD3. The CDR3 has 19 amino acids. Trimming removed 3 bases from V and 1 base from J; junction bases left unmatched: 6. CDR1 is GEAIGNYY, CDR2 EKD, per germline. The CDR3 reads CACDLLGDTGSWDTRQMFF. DNA for the CDR3: TGTGCCTGTGACCTACTGGGGGATACAGGATCCTGGGACACCCGACAGATGTTTTTC.

As for this clone: Since a far larger clone is one base different, this is likely a read error. Within the sample, other DNA sequences also encode this same CDR3. CDR3 protein: CACDILGDLTAQLFF. In nucleotides, the CDR3 is TGTGCCTGTGACATACTGGGGGATTTGACAGCACAACTCTTCTTC. The chain has TRDV2 and TRDJ2, with TRDD3 identical over 10 bases. The length of the CDR3 is 15 residues. Germline CDR1 and CDR2: GEAIGNYY and EKD.

Sample share makes this clone medium-sized. J is TRDJ3 and V is TRDV2; 9 nucleotides match TRDD3. J lost 3 bases, V lost 0 bases, and 5 bases had no gene match. The germline CDR1 and CDR2 sequences are GEAIGNYY and EKD. This CDR3 has 18 residues. The CDR3 DNA sequence: TGTGCCTGTGACACCGCGGGGATACGGGGCTGGGACACCCGACAGATGTTTTTC. This encodes CACDTAGIRGWDTRQMFF.